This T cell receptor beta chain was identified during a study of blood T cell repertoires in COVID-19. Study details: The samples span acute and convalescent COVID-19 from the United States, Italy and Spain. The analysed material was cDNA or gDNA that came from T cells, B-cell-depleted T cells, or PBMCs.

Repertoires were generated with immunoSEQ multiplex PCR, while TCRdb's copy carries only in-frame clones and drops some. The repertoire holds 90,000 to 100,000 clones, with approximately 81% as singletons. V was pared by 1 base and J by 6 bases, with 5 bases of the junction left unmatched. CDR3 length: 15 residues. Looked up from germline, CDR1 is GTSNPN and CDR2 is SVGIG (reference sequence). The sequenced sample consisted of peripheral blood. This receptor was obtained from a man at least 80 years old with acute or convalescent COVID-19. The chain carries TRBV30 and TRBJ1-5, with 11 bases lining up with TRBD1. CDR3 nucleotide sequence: TGTGCCTGGAGTGGTGGACAGGGGGCAGGTCAGCCCCAGCATTTT. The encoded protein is CAWSGGQGAGQPQHF.